The 27 T cell receptor beta chains below come from one sample, sequenced in a study of cytomegalovirus exposure and HLA in healthy donors. Use of 60 Vbeta and 13 Jbeta primers characterized the PCR. The method was immunoSEQ multiplex PCR; TCRdb's version includes in-frame clones alone and lacks a portion of them. This sample has over 150,000 clones, with more than 65% found just once. The sample comprised PBMCs. All receptors come from a woman in her forties or fifties in good health and CMV-seronegative.

V usage is TRBV7-2 and J usage is TRBJ1-1; tentatively, D is TRBD1 (6 bases). Trimming cost V 5 bases and J 0 bases, with 10 bases left between them. The V gene's germline CDR1 is SGHTA and CDR2 FQGNSA. The CDR3 runs 14 residues. This chain's CDR3 is CASSPGHLNTEAFF. CDR3 DNA sequence: TGTGCCAGCAGCCCGGGACATTTGAACACTGAAGCTTTCTTT.

V and J are TRBV7-3 and TRBJ2-2; possibly TRBD2 for D (6 bases). V was trimmed by 7 bases and J by 5 bases, leaving 20 bases between them. The CDR3 has 16 residues. Germline CDR1 reads SGHTA; CDR2 reads FQGTGA. The CDR3 region has the DNA TGTGCCAGCACACAACAACCGGGACTGCTAACCGGGGAGCTGTTTTTT. Translation: CASTQQPGLLTGELFF.

This sequence joins TRBV6-5 and TRBJ2-2; the match to TRBD2 covers 14 bases. The germline V gene has CDR1 MNHEY and CDR2 SVGAGI. The CDR3 covers 15 residues. The V segment lost 7 bases and the J segment 5 bases; nucleotides outside the gene matches: 3. For the CDR3, the DNA is TGTGCCAGCAAGACTAGCGGGAGGGAGACCGGGGAGCTGTTTTTT. As protein: CASKTSGRETGELFF.

This clone has just one count. The genes are TRBV29-1 and TRBJ2-3; D unclear. This CDR3 spans 12 amino acids. The V and J ends lost 6 bases and 0 bases respectively, with 7 bases between them. The germline gives CDR1 SQVTM, CDR2 ANQGSEA. The CDR3 sequence is CSVRPSTDTQYF. Here the CDR3 DNA reads TGCAGCGTCAGGCCTAGCACAGATACGCAGTATTTT.

The V call is TRBV4-1, the J call TRBJ1-5; D might be TRBD1 (6 bases). The CDR3 runs to 20 residues. In germline, CDR1 is MGHRA, CDR2 YSYEKL. V was clipped by 0 bases and J by 2 bases, with 23 bases between them. This chain's CDR3 is CASSQDSQGSTRYGNQPQHF. DNA of the CDR3: TGCGCCAGCAGCCAAGACTCACAGGGCTCGACAAGATATGGCAATCAGCCCCAGCATTTT.

The genes are TRBV29-1 and TRBJ1-5; a possible D gene is TRBD1 (6 bases). The germline gives CDR1 SQVTM, CDR2 ANQGSEA. V was pared by 7 bases and J by 2 bases, with 12 bases between. This CDR3 is built from 13 residues. This CDR3 is CSAQGSRNQPQHF. CDR3 nucleotide sequence: TGCAGCGCGCAGGGGTCGCGCAATCAGCCCCAGCATTTT.

This chain joins TRBV28 and TRBJ1-6; D gene uncertain. V dropped 1 base and J dropped 6 bases, with 7 bases sitting between them. Germline CDR1 MDHEN, CDR2 SYDVKM. There are 14 residues in the CDR3. CDR3 sequence reads: CASSLLQFNSPLHF. The DNA of the CDR3 is TGTGCCAGCAGTTTATTACAGTTTAATTCACCCCTCCACTTT.

This clone was recorded a few times. This chain uses TRBV4-3 with TRBJ1-1, with 8 bases identical to TRBD1. In germline, CDR1 is LGHNA, CDR2 YSLEER. The junction had 6 bases not matched to a gene; V was cut back by 6 bases and J by 0 bases. CDR3 length equals 15 residues. DNA of the CDR3: TGCGCCAGCAGAAAGACGACAGGGGTGAACACTGAAGCTTTCTTT. Translating gives CASRKTTGVNTEAFF.

The J gene is TRBJ1-4, the V gene TRBV6-6; TRBD1 is a possible D gene (5 bases). Germline V CDR1 and CDR2: MNHNY, SVGAGI (reference sequence). This CDR3 is built from 14 residues. Trimming shortened V by 10 bases and J by 0 bases, and 12 bases separated the two germline ends. DNA of the CDR3: TGTGCCACCAAGACGGGGGCAACTAATGAAAAACTGTTTTTT. Translating it yields CATKTGATNEKLFF.

This chain uses TRBV2 with TRBJ1-5; the D is unclear. V lost 8 bases and J lost 0, with 11 bases in between. CDR3 length equals 14 residues. From germline, CDR1 is SNHLY and CDR2 FYNNEI. CDR3 nucleotide sequence: TGTGCCAGCGAGGCGGATAATAGCAATCAGCCCCAGCATTTT. Amino acid sequence: CASEADNSNQPQHF.

This chain uses TRBV18 with TRBJ2-6, with 7 bases lining up with TRBD1. The CDR3 loop spans 18 amino acids. Per germline, CDR1 KGHSH and CDR2 LQKENI. J was trimmed by 2 bases and V by 3 bases; bases with no gene match: 10. CDR3 loop: CASSPVVQGVAGANVLTF. Written as DNA, the CDR3 is TGTGCCAGCTCACCCGTTGTGCAGGGGGTGGCTGGGGCCAACGTCCTGACTTTC.

In the case of this clone: At one of its ends the junction is not consistent with the germline gene, which may arise from a read error. The CDR3 spells CASSLGGTGELFF. The CDR3 DNA reads TGTGCTAGCAGCTTAGGCGGGACCGGGGAGCTGTTTTTT. The chain has TRBV7-7 and TRBJ2-2; D might be TRBD2 (5 bases). Germline V gene data show CDR1 as SSHAT and CDR2 as FNYEAQ (reference sequence). The length of the CDR3 is 13 residues.

V is TRBV9 and J is TRBJ2-1, with D possibly matching TRBD2 (5 bases). Looked up from germline, CDR1 is SGDLS and CDR2 is YYNGEE. The CDR3 is 16 amino acids. Deletions cut 3 bases from V and 5 bases from J, with 18 bases between. CDR3 DNA sequence: TGTGCCAGCAGCGAGACTACAGCCCCTAGTCACAATGAGCAGTTCTTC. Its protein is CASSETTAPSHNEQFF. Complete variable domain (other parts from reference TRBV9 and TRBJ2-1): DSGVTQTPKHLITATGQRVTLRCSPRSGDLSVYWYQQSLDQGLQFLIQYYNGEERAKGNILERFSAQQFPDLHSELNLSSLELGDSALYFCASSETTAPSHNEQFFGPGTRLTVL.

This clone was observed a handful of times. This chain links TRBV14 with TRBJ1-1; 7 positions match TRBD1. The V gene end was trimmed by 4 bases and the J gene end by 7 bases; junction bases not matched to a gene: 6. This CDR3 has 13 amino acids. The germline gives CDR1 SGHDN, CDR2 FVKESK. CDR3 loop: CASSRDRASEAFF. For the CDR3, the DNA is TGTGCCAGCAGCCGCGACAGGGCCAGTGAAGCTTTCTTT. Filled out from reference TRBV14 and TRBJ1-1, the complete variable domain reads EAGVTQFPSHSVIEKGQTVTLRCDPISGHDNLYWYRRVMGKEIKFLLHFVKESKQDESGMPNNRFLAERTGGTYSTLKVQPAELEDSGVYFCASSRDRASEAFFGQGTRLTVV.

The chain joins TRBV5-4 to TRBJ1-4, with TRBD1 as a possible D gene (5 bases). V lost 0 bases and J 7 bases, leaving 13 bases between the germline ends. The CDR3 covers 15 residues. Germline CDR1 reads SGHNT; CDR2 reads YYREEE (reference sequence). CDR3 protein: CASSLGTRQGEKLFF. As DNA, the CDR3 is TGTGCCAGCAGCTTGGGAACGAGGCAGGGTGAAAAACTGTTTTTT.

The chain employs TRBV7-2 and TRBJ2-5; no firm D call. In germline, CDR1 is SGHTA, CDR2 FQGNSA. The CDR3 has 11 amino acids. Deletions cut 6 bases from V and 4 bases from J, with 6 bases between. The CDR3 here is CASRLGETQYF. In nucleotides, the CDR3 is TGTGCCAGCAGACTCGGAGAGACCCAGTACTTC.

This chain links TRBV27 with TRBJ1-2; 9 bases match TRBD1. After removal of 6 bases from V and 5 bases from J, the junction contained 4 bases not matched to a gene. Germline loops: CDR1 MNHEY, CDR2 SMNVEV (reference sequence). The CDR3 is 13 amino acids. Here the CDR3 reads CASSRTGDYGYTF. The DNA for the CDR3 is TGTGCCAGCAGCCGGACAGGGGATTATGGCTACACCTTC.

The chain carries TRBV7-8 and TRBJ2-7; a possible D gene is TRBD1 (6 bases). The CDR3 spans 15 residues. The germline gives CDR1 SGHVS, CDR2 FQNEAQ. The germline V and J ends were trimmed by 3 bases and 0 bases, with 12 bases remaining between them. CDR3 nucleotide sequence: TGTGCCAGCAGCTTTTTTGGACAGAGCTCCTACGAGCAGTACTTC. Translating it yields CASSFFGQSSYEQYF.

The CDR3 sequence: CASRRGSSLGAFF. The CDR3 nucleotides are TGTGCCAGCAGGCGGGGTTCGTCGCTCGGAGCTTTCTTT. The chain combines TRBV27 with TRBJ1-1, with D unresolved. Deletions cut 6 bases from V and 10 bases from J, with 18 bases between. The germline gives CDR1 MNHEY, CDR2 SMNVEV (reference sequence). This CDR3 region has 13 residues.

The chain uses TRBV4-1 and TRBJ2-1; possibly TRBD2 for D (6 bases). V was pared by 0 bases and J by 4 bases, with 13 bases between. Per the germline V gene, CDR1 is MGHRA and CDR2 is YSYEKL. The CDR3 length is 16 residues. The CDR3 protein is CASSQEASADYNEQFF. CDR3 DNA sequence: TGCGCCAGCAGCCAAGAAGCTAGCGCGGATTACAATGAGCAGTTCTTC.

The rearrangement uses TRBV9 and TRBJ2-1, with no clear D. CDR1 and CDR2 (germline): SGDLS, YYNGEE. This CDR3 is built from 17 residues. Trimming cost V 1 base and J 0 bases, with 14 bases left between them. Here the CDR3 reads CASSVSVTTPSYNEQFF. The DNA for the CDR3 is TGTGCCAGCAGCGTATCTGTGACGACTCCCTCCTACAATGAGCAGTTCTTC.

The V gene is TRBV18, the J gene TRBJ2-1; 11 bases align to TRBD2. The trim removed 3 bases at V and 0 bases at J, leaving 7 bases unmatched. There are 18 residues in the CDR3. Germline assignment: CDR1 KGHSH and CDR2 LQKENI. The CDR3 nucleotides read TGTGCCAGCTCACCGGCAACTAGCGGGGGCCTCTCCTACAATGAGCAGTTCTTC. It translates to CASSPATSGGLSYNEQFF.

This clone appeared a few times. V is TRBV9 and J is TRBJ2-3, with 9 positions matching TRBD2. The length of the CDR3 is 16 residues. Looked up from germline, CDR1 is SGDLS and CDR2 is YYNGEE. J lost 6 bases, V lost 2 bases, and 10 bases had no gene match. The CDR3 here is CASSVATSGGLDTQYF. CDR3 DNA: TGTGCCAGCAGCGTTGCGACTAGCGGTGGGTTGGATACGCAGTATTTT. The complete variable domain, with remaining parts taken from reference TRBV9 and TRBJ2-3, reads DSGVTQTPKHLITATGQRVTLRCSPRSGDLSVYWYQQSLDQGLQFLIQYYNGEERAKGNILERFSAQQFPDLHSELNLSSLELGDSALYFCASSVATSGGLDTQYFGPGTRLTVL.

The rearrangement joins TRBV27 to TRBJ2-1; possibly TRBD2 for D (5 bases). The CDR3 contains 14 residues. The germline gives CDR1 MNHEY, CDR2 SMNVEV (reference sequence). The germline V and J ends were trimmed by 8 bases and 4 bases, with 15 bases remaining between them. DNA of the CDR3: TGTGCCAGCCCGCGGCGGGCGGGTTACAATGAGCAGTTCTTC. It is translated as CASPRRAGYNEQFF.

This chain joins TRBV5-4 and TRBJ2-1; 8 positions agree with TRBD2. This CDR3 spans 13 amino acids. J gave up 10 bases and V 4 bases, and 7 bases lay outside the gene matches. Germline-derived CDR1 and CDR2 are SGHNT and YYREEE (reference sequence). CDR3 protein: CASSLGLEREQFF. DNA of the CDR3: TGTGCCAGCAGCCTGGGACTAGAGAGAGAGCAGTTCTTC.

This clone was counted between two and nine times. The V call is TRBV7-9, the J call TRBJ2-7; 8 nucleotides agree with TRBD1. J was trimmed by 1 base and V by 4 bases; bases with no gene match: 3. The length of the CDR3 is 14 residues. CDR1 and CDR2 (germline): SEHNR, FQNEAQ (reference sequence). DNA for the CDR3: TGTGCCAGCAGCTACCGGGACAGGTCCTACGAGCAGTACTTC. Translation gives CASSYRDRSYEQYF.

This clone appeared once. The chain employs TRBV7-3 and TRBJ2-2; 8 bases are shared with TRBD2. The CDR3 has 16 residues. The germline V gene encodes CDR1 SGHTA and CDR2 FQGTGA. The V gene end was trimmed by 4 bases and the J gene end by 1 base; junction bases not matched to a gene: 5. In DNA form, the CDR3 reads TGTGCCAGCAGCTCAATGGGACTAGGGAACACCGGGGAGCTGTTTTTT. Protein sequence: CASSSMGLGNTGELFF.